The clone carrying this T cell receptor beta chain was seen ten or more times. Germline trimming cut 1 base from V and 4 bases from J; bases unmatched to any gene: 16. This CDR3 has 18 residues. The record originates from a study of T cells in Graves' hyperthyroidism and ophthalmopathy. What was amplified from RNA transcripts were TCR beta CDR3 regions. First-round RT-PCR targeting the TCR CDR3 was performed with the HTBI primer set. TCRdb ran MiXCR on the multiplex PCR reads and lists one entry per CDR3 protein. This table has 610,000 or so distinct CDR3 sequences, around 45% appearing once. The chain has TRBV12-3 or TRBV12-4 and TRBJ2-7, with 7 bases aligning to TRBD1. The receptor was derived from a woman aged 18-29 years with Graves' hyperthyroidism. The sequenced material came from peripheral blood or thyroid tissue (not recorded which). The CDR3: CASSLDFGLWDRRYEQYF. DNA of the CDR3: TGTGCCAGCAGTTTAGATTTTGGGCTTTGGGACAGACGATACGAGCAGTACTTC.